The 21 T cell receptor beta chains reported below all come from one sample, sequenced in a study of blood T cell repertoires in COVID-19. Libraries were prepared by immunoSEQ multiplex PCR; TCRdb keeps only in-frame clonotypes and omits some of them. The data hold tens of thousands of clones, with approximately 90% observed a single time. The sequencing input was peripheral blood. The source of these receptors is a woman aged 35 to 49 with active COVID-19.

This chain connects TRBV2 to TRBJ1-5; 7 bases agree with TRBD1. There are 18 residues in the CDR3. CDR1 and CDR2 from the germline V gene are SNHLY and FYNNEI. The ends lost 7 bases at V and 0 bases at J; junction bases unmatched: 15. The DNA for the CDR3 is TGTGCCAGCATCGGAGGGGGGACGACAGGGAGTAGCAATCAGCCCCAGCATTTT. It yields the protein CASIGGGTTGSSNQPQHF.

CDR3: CASSTYYEQYF. CDR3 sequence (DNA): TGTGCCAGCAGTACCTACTACGAGCAGTACTTC. V usage is TRBV6-6 and J usage is TRBJ2-7; no clear D. This CDR3 has 11 amino acids. Germline V gene lookup returns CDR1 MNHNY and CDR2 SVGAGI (reference sequence). V shed 5 bases and J shed 3 bases, with 5 bases lying between them.

There are a few counts of this clone. J is TRBJ1-5 and V is TRBV5-1, with a weak D call TRBD1 (5 bases). V gave up 4 bases and J gave up 1 base, with 9 bases separating them. The CDR3 extends over 14 amino acids. Germline CDR1 and CDR2: SGHRS and YFSETQ. CDR3 amino acids: CASSPGSSNQPQHF. CDR3 coding DNA: TGCGCCAGCAGCCCAGGGTCGAGCAATCAGCCCCAGCATTTT.

A single count supports this clone. The chain combines TRBV30 with TRBJ2-7; TRBD2 agrees at 7 bases. V shed 0 bases, J shed 3 bases, and the junction held 5 bases outside the gene matches. Germline CDR1 reads GTSNPN; CDR2 reads SVGIG (reference sequence). The CDR3 has 14 amino acids. The CDR3 bases are TGTGCCTGGAGTGTAGGGGAGGGCGTCTACGAGCAGTACTTC. Protein sequence: CAWSVGEGVYEQYF.

V is TRBV18 and J is TRBJ2-2; possible D gene TRBD2, 5 bases. This CDR3 region has 15 residues. From germline, CDR1 is KGHSH and CDR2 LQKENI. V dropped 2 bases and J dropped 7 bases, with 14 bases sitting between them. The CDR3 DNA sequence: TGTGCCAGCTCACCATTACCCGGGGAGAGCGGGGAGCTGTTTTTT. Translating gives CASSPLPGESGELFF. Full variable domain (rest looked up from reference TRBV18 and TRBJ2-2): NAGVMQNPRHLVRRRGQEARLRCSPMKGHSHVYWYRQLPEEGLKFMVYLQKENIIDESGMPKERFSAEFPKEGPSILRIQQVVRGDSAAYFCASSPLPGESGELFFGEGSRLTVL.

The chain combines TRBV11-3 with TRBJ1-1; TRBD1 matches 10 bases. With 5 bases clipped from V and 9 bases from J, the junction kept 3 bases outside the gene matches. The CDR3 extends over 12 amino acids. Germline CDR1 is SGHNT and CDR2 is YENEEA. In DNA form, the CDR3 reads TGTGCCAGCAGCGGGGGACAGGGGAAAGCTTTCTTT. Translated, it gives CASSGGQGKAFF.

This CDR3 is CASSAGGSRSYEQYF. Here the CDR3 DNA reads TGTGCCAGCAGCGCCGGGGGGTCCCGTTCCTACGAGCAGTACTTC. The rearrangement links TRBV6-2 or TRBV6-3 to TRBJ2-7; 7 bases are shared with TRBD2. Germline CDR1 and CDR2: MNHEY and SVGEGT. Trimming at V came to 6 bases and at J to 1 base, leaving 9 bases not matched to a gene. This CDR3 has 15 residues.

The gene calls are TRBV15 and TRBJ2-1; 7 positions match TRBD2. V was pared by 8 bases and J by 5 bases, with 6 bases of the junction left unmatched. Germline values: CDR1 LNHNV, CDR2 YYDKDF (reference sequence). This CDR3 is built from 13 residues. The chain's CDR3 is CATGLADNNEQFF. The CDR3 nucleotides are TGTGCCACCGGGCTAGCGGACAACAATGAGCAGTTCTTC.

The chain employs TRBV19 and TRBJ2-3; 9 positions match TRBD2. Germline V lookup: CDR1 LNHDA, CDR2 SQIVND (reference sequence). CDR3 length: 16 amino acids. The trim removed 1 base at V and 4 bases at J, leaving 6 bases unmatched. CDR3 nucleotide sequence: TGTGCCAGTAGTATAGTGGGCGGGGGGGCAGCAGATACGCAGTATTTT. Its protein is CASSIVGGGAADTQYF.

This chain joins TRBV5-5 and TRBJ1-1, with D unclear. The CDR3 totals 14 residues. V lost 4 bases, J lost 11 bases, and 21 bases lay in between. The germline V gene encodes CDR1 SGHKS and CDR2 YYEKEE (reference sequence). The CDR3 reads CASSIEGLSGRAFF. The CDR3 nucleotides read TGTGCCAGCAGCATCGAGGGTTTGAGTGGGCGGGCTTTCTTT.

The V and J genes are TRBV6-5 and TRBJ1-6, with 7 bases aligning to TRBD1. The CDR3 totals 15 residues. Germline trimming cut 4 bases from V and 10 bases from J; bases unmatched to any gene: 10. Germline V gene data show CDR1 as MNHEY and CDR2 as SVGAGI. The CDR3 reads CASSWGTGADSPLHF. The CDR3 nucleotides read TGTGCCAGCAGTTGGGGAACAGGGGCTGACTCACCCCTCCACTTT.

This clone occurred once. The chain couples TRBV5-6 to TRBJ2-3; 13 bases fit TRBD2. The V and J ends lost 0 bases and 3 bases, in that order; junction bases with no gene match: 4. Germline CDR1 reads SGHDT; CDR2 reads YYEEEE. This CDR3 is built from 17 residues. The CDR3 loop is CASSLAGTSGATDTQYF. The CDR3 nucleotides are TGTGCCAGCAGCTTGGCCGGGACTAGCGGGGCAACAGATACGCAGTATTTT.

A few counts support this clone. The rearrangement joins TRBV5-5 to TRBJ1-2; 9 nucleotides align to TRBD1. The CDR3 loop spans 14 amino acids. The trim removed 3 bases at V and 7 bases at J, leaving 7 bases unmatched. Germline CDR1 is SGHKS and CDR2 is YYEKEE (reference sequence). The CDR3 bases are TGTGCCAGCAGCTCTATCCGGGACAGGGCTGGCTACACCTTC. Translating gives CASSSIRDRAGYTF. Drawing the rest from reference TRBV5-5 and TRBJ1-2, the complete variable domain is DAGVTQSPTHLIKTRGQQVTLRCSPISGHKSVSWYQQVLGQGPQFIFQYYEKEERGRGNFPDRFSARQFPNYSSELNVNALLLGDSALYLCASSSIRDRAGYTFGSGTRLTVV.

The rearrangement links TRBV19 to TRBJ1-5; D remains unclear. This CDR3 region has 15 residues. Trimming pared 3 bases from V and 0 bases from J, leaving 9 bases between. CDR1 is LNHDA and CDR2 is SQIVND in the germline V gene (reference sequence). CDR3 bases: TGTGCCAGTAGTATTGAGGGTTCTAGCAATCAGCCCCAGCATTTT. Encoded protein: CASSIEGSSNQPQHF.

The V and J genes are TRBV18 and TRBJ1-2; no clear D. Germline assignment: CDR1 KGHSH and CDR2 LQKENI. This CDR3 is built from 14 residues. V dropped 3 bases and J dropped 5 bases, with 13 bases sitting between them. CDR3 protein: CASSPRTGDYGYTF. CDR3 DNA sequence: TGTGCCAGCTCACCTCGGACGGGAGATTATGGCTACACCTTC.

This clone was counted a single time. The chain has TRBV5-8 and TRBJ1-2; 9 bases are a match to TRBD1. The junction had 10 bases not matched to a gene; V was cut back by 8 bases and J by 2 bases. Germline V lookup: CDR1 SGHTS, CDR2 YDEGEE. The CDR3 covers 15 residues. The CDR3 loop is CASIKRTGVNYGYTF. CDR3 DNA: TGTGCCAGTATTAAACGGACAGGGGTGAACTATGGCTACACCTTC.

V usage is TRBV4-2 and J usage is TRBJ1-1; D remains ambiguous. The V and J ends lost 0 bases and 6 bases respectively, with 8 bases between them. Germline V lookup: CDR1 LGHNA, CDR2 YNFKEQ. This CDR3 region has 13 residues. DNA for the CDR3: TGTGCCAGCAGCCAAGACGTCCGGGCTGAAGCTTTCTTT. As protein: CASSQDVRAEAFF.

The chain combines TRBV13 with TRBJ1-6; perhaps TRBD1 as D (6 bases). V lost 1 base and J 10 bases, leaving 14 bases between the germline ends. This CDR3 region has 15 residues. The germline V gene has CDR1 PRHDT and CDR2 FYEKMQ (reference sequence). The CDR3 nucleotides read TGTGCCAGCAGCTTAGCCACAGGGTCGTCGTCACCCCTCCACTTT. This translates into CASSLATGSSSPLHF.

The chain is built from TRBV6-5 and TRBJ2-1; 7 nucleotides agree with TRBD2. Trimming took 5 bases from V and 4 from J; bases not matched to a gene: 5. This CDR3 spans 14 amino acids. CDR1 is MNHEY, CDR2 SVGAGI, per germline. The CDR3 DNA is TGTGCCAGCAGTAGAACGGGGGGATACAATGAGCAGTTCTTC. Amino acids: CASSRTGGYNEQFF.

V gene TRBV20-1 combines with J gene TRBJ2-5; 7 positions agree with TRBD2. Germline assignment: CDR1 DFQATT and CDR2 SNEGSKA (reference sequence). V lost 4 bases, J lost 5 bases, and 7 bases stayed unmatched. This CDR3 region has 13 residues. The CDR3 nucleotides read TGCAGTGCTAATGAAGACGGGAGGGAGACCCAGTACTTC. Its protein is CSANEDGRETQYF.

The rearrangement links TRBV3-1 (or the pseudogene TRBV3-2) to TRBJ1-2; a weak D match, TRBD1 (5 bases). Per germline, CDR1 LGHDT and CDR2 YNNKEL (reference sequence). The CDR3 spans 18 residues. V was trimmed by 0 bases and J by 0 bases, leaving 17 bases between them. CDR3 DNA: TGTGCCAGCAGCCAAGATTTGGCGGGGGACCTAGCTAACTATGGCTACACCTTC. It translates to CASSQDLAGDLANYGYTF.